One and the same sample provided the 14 T cell receptor beta chains below, sequenced in a study of blood T cell repertoires in COVID-19. Some clones are missing from TCRdb's copy, which holds only in-frame ones; the method was immunoSEQ multiplex PCR. The table lists some 160,000 clones, about 80% of them singletons. The sequenced sample consisted of peripheral blood. Receptors were obtained from a woman older than 75 with acute or convalescent COVID-19.

The CDR3: CASSTTQGTQETQYF. The CDR3 DNA reads TGTGCCAGCAGTACAACACAGGGGACTCAAGAGACCCAGTACTTC. The V and J genes are TRBV6-5 and TRBJ2-5, with D tentatively TRBD1 (7 bases). CDR3 size: 15 residues. Germline loops: CDR1 MNHEY, CDR2 SVGAGI. V dropped 5 bases and J dropped 2 bases, with 15 bases sitting between them.

The rearrangement uses TRBV18 and TRBJ1-3, with D possibly matching TRBD1 (6 bases). Per germline, CDR1 KGHSH and CDR2 LQKENI. This CDR3 has 16 residues. The V and J ends lost 4 bases and 0 bases respectively, with 13 bases between them. This CDR3 reads CASSLRQVTSGNTIYF. DNA of the CDR3: TGTGCCAGCTCACTTCGACAGGTGACCTCTGGAAACACCATATATTTT. The full variable domain, with the rest looked up from reference TRBV18 and TRBJ1-3, is NAGVMQNPRHLVRRRGQEARLRCSPMKGHSHVYWYRQLPEEGLKFMVYLQKENIIDESGMPKERFSAEFPKEGPSILRIQQVVRGDSAAYFCASSLRQVTSGNTIYFGEGSWLTVV.

The rearrangement uses TRBV11-2 and TRBJ2-7, with D unclear. The germline CDR1 and CDR2 sequences are SGHAT and FQNNGV. Trimming shortened V by 1 base and J by 6 bases, and 16 bases separated the two germline ends. The CDR3 sequence is 15 residues long. The CDR3 here is CASSLVPTRTTEQYF. The DNA for the CDR3 is TGTGCCAGCAGCTTAGTCCCGACTCGAACCACCGAGCAGTACTTC.

The V call is TRBV5-6, the J call TRBJ1-5; perhaps TRBD1 as D (6 bases). Trimming pared 3 bases from V and 0 bases from J, leaving 19 bases between. This CDR3 contains 18 residues. Germline V lookup: CDR1 SGHDT, CDR2 YYEEEE. The CDR3 sequence: CASSSFGTHMYSNQPQHF. As DNA, the CDR3 is TGTGCCAGCAGCTCATTCGGGACACATATGTATAGCAATCAGCCCCAGCATTTT.

This chain links TRBV7-2 with TRBJ2-1; D not resolved. In germline, CDR1 is SGHTA, CDR2 FQGNSA. The germline V and J ends were trimmed by 1 base and 7 bases, with 11 bases remaining between them. The CDR3 extends over 14 amino acids. In DNA form, the CDR3 reads TGTGCCAGCAGCTTAGTCGTACTCATTAATGAGCAGTTCTTC. It yields the protein CASSLVVLINEQFF.

The V call is TRBV5-8, the J call TRBJ2-2; D is unclear. The CDR3 runs 17 residues. V lost 0 bases to trimming and J lost 0 bases, with 12 bases between them. Per germline, CDR1 SGHTS and CDR2 YDEGEE. CDR3 loop: CASSLARRHSNTGELFF. The CDR3 DNA follows: TGTGCCAGCAGCTTGGCCCGCAGACACTCGAACACCGGGGAGCTGTTTTTT.

The rearrangement joins TRBV29-1 to TRBJ1-2, with 8 nucleotides matching TRBD1. The trim removed 7 bases at V and 5 bases at J, leaving 9 bases unmatched. CDR3 size: 13 residues. Germline-derived CDR1 and CDR2 are SQVTM and ANQGSEA. CDR3 DNA sequence: TGCAGCGCCGGACAGGGCCTACTTTATGGCTACACCTTC. Its translation: CSAGQGLLYGYTF.

This chain connects TRBV19 to TRBJ2-7, with 11 positions matching TRBD1. Germline assignment: CDR1 LNHDA and CDR2 SQIVND (reference sequence). V trimming: 5 bases; J trimming: 4 bases; junction bases outside the gene matches: 4. The CDR3 totals 14 residues. CDR3 nucleotide sequence: TGTGCCAGTAGTCGGACAGGGGGCTTGTACGAGCAGTACTTC. Its translation: CASSRTGGLYEQYF.

This clone was counted a few times. The CDR3 region is CASRFGLAGNEQFF. As DNA, the CDR3 is TGTGCCAGCAGGTTCGGACTAGCGGGCAATGAGCAGTTCTTC. V usage is TRBV5-6 and J usage is TRBJ2-1; 11 nucleotides align to TRBD2. V lost 5 bases, J lost 6 bases, and 4 bases stayed unmatched. Looked up from germline, CDR1 is SGHDT and CDR2 is YYEEEE. The CDR3 sequence is 14 residues long.

This chain uses TRBV4-3 with TRBJ2-3; TRBD1 aligns across 9 bases. Per the germline V gene, CDR1 is LGHNA and CDR2 is YSLEER. The CDR3 sequence is 16 residues long. J lost 4 bases, V lost 0 bases, and 5 bases had no gene match. The CDR3 nucleotides read TGCGCCAGCAGCCAAGATCGAGGACAGGGGTCAGATACGCAGTATTTT. Translated, it gives CASSQDRGQGSDTQYF.

The V gene is TRBV28, the J gene TRBJ1-5; TRBD1 agrees at 7 bases. Germline V gives CDR1 MDHEN, CDR2 SYDVKM. J was trimmed by 2 bases and V by 5 bases; bases with no gene match: 6. This CDR3 is 15 amino acids long. The CDR3 DNA sequence: TGTGCCAGCAGTCCGGGTGACAGGGGCAATCAGCCCCAGCATTTT. Protein product: CASSPGDRGNQPQHF.

This clone has more than one count but fewer than ten. The chain recombines TRBV10-3 with TRBJ2-1; 12 bases are shared with TRBD1. From germline, CDR1 is ENHRY and CDR2 SYGVKD. This CDR3 comprises 17 residues. J gave up 7 bases and V 8 bases, and 15 bases lay outside the gene matches. The CDR3 loop reads CAIAAGSGTGGRNEQFF. The CDR3 bases are TGTGCCATCGCAGCGGGGAGCGGGACAGGGGGCAGGAATGAGCAGTTCTTC.

CDR3 protein: CASSLDVRGGNTIYF. CDR3 nucleotide sequence: TGTGCCAGCAGCTTAGATGTCAGGGGGGGAAACACCATATATTTT. The rearrangement joins TRBV7-8 to TRBJ1-3; 7 nucleotides match TRBD1. V lost 1 base to trimming and J lost 4 bases; unmatched junction nucleotides: 4. This CDR3 spans 15 amino acids. Germline CDR1 and CDR2: SGHVS and FQNEAQ.

The rearrangement uses TRBV14 and TRBJ1-1; D is unclear. CDR1 SGHDN and CDR2 FVKESK come from the germline V gene. This CDR3 has 13 residues. V lost 0 bases and J lost 6, with 8 bases in between. The CDR3 region has the DNA TGTGCCAGCAGCCAAGACCTAATTGCTGAAGCTTTCTTT. It encodes CASSQDLIAEAFF.